Listed below are T cell receptor beta chains from one sample, sequenced in a study of tumor and adjacent non-tumor tissue in lung cancer. TCRdb independently ran MiXCR on the multiplex PCR reads; one entry per CDR3 protein. The repertoire holds about 80,000 distinct CDR3 sequences, approximately 80% seen once, with approximately 51% in the top ten. Sample: distant non-tumor lung tissue. These receptors were taken from a man aged 55 to 70 with non-small cell lung cancer. Both conserved end residues are part of each CDR3. The D gene is left open where the match is weak. A row's size may be missing; if present it is once, few, many or a size class.

size: -
D: -
V: TRBV6-6
J: TRBJ2-1
DNA: TGTGCCATCAGTTGGGGTGTGGTGGCCTACAATGAGCAGTTCTTC
CDR3: CAISWGVVAYNEQFF

size: -
D: -
V: TRBV20-1
J: TRBJ1-2
DNA: TGCTGTGCTGCCCCACTGACTACTGATGGCTACACCTTC
CDR3: CCAAPLTTDGYTF

size: -
D: -
V: TRBV11-2
J: TRBJ2-5
DNA: TGTGTCAGCAGCTCCACAATCGGGGGGCCAATGGAGACCCAGTACTTC
CDR3: CVSSSTIGGPMETQYF

size: many
D: -
V: TRBV6-5
J: TRBJ2-1
DNA: TGTGCCAGCAGTTACTCGCTCAGGCCGAGCTCCTACAATGAGCAGTTCTTC
CDR3: CASSYSLRPSSYNEQFF

size: -
D: TRBD1
V: TRBV7-9
J: TRBJ1-6
DNA: TGTGCCAGCATCTTAGCCCTTAGCCATGGACAGGGGGCGTATTCACCCCTCCACTTT
CDR3: CASILALSHGQGAYSPLHF

size: -
D: TRBD2
V: TRBV4-2
J: TRBJ2-7
DNA: TGTGCCAGCAGCCAAGGAGATCTAGCGGGATGGGGTAGTGAGCAGTACTTC
CDR3: CASSQGDLAGWGSEQYF

size: -
D: TRBD1
V: TRBV30
J: TRBJ2-1
DNA: TGTGCATGGAGTGAGGGAACAGGGGGCGCATTCGATGATCAGTTCTTC
CDR3: CAWSEGTGGAFDDQFF

size: -
D: TRBD2
V: TRBV5-4
J: TRBJ2-1
DNA: TGTGCCATTAGCTTTATAGCGGGGCCTAGCATTGAGCAGTTCTTC
CDR3: CAISFIAGPSIEQFF

size: -
D: -
V: TRBV5-4
J: TRBJ2-3
DNA: TGTGCCAGCAGCAAGGATGTTACTAGAACTAGCACAGTTAGGCACTATTTT
CDR3: CASSKDVTRTSTVRHYF

size: -
D: TRBD1
V: TRBV11-2
J: TRBJ2-5
DNA: TGTGCCAGCTGCTCCGGACAGGTTCTGAAGACCCAATACTTC
CDR3: CASCSGQVLKTQYF